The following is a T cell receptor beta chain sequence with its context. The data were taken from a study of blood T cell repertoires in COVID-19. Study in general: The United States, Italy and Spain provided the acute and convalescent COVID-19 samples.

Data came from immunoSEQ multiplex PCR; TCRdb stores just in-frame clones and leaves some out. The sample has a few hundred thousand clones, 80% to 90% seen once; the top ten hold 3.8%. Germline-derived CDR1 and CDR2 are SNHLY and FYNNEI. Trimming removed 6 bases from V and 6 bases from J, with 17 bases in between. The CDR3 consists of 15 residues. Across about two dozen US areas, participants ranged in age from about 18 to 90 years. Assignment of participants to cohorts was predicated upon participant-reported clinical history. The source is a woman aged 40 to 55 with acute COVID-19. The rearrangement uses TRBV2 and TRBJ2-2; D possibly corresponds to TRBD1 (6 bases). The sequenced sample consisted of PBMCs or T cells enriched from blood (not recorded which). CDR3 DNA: TGTGCCAGCAGGAGGGAACAGGGCGGACCCGGGGAGCTGTTTTTT. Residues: CASRREQGGPGELFF.